The T cell receptor beta chain under discussion was sequenced for a study of blood T cells in healthy people across ages. Trimming took 4 bases from V and 0 from J; bases not matched to a gene: 8. The CDR3 is made up of 17 amino acids. Germline loops: CDR1 LGHNA, CDR2 YNFKEQ. Notes on the study in general: Roughly linear declines in TCR beta diversity per million T cells occurred with age.

Of note for this clonotype: Its antigen is unknown.

PCR was performed a second time for about 7 to 12 cycles using a sample-barcoded 5' primer and a J-beta primer mix. The template-switch adaptor was a 5' adaptor with 12 random nucleotides. It tagged each cDNA molecule. TCRdb called the 5' RACE reads again in MiXCR, with one record for every CDR3 protein. The table includes 550,000 to 650,000 distinct CDR3 sequences, around a quarter detected once. The data also belong to a second study, concerning T cells of mothers and their children.

This chain links TRBV4-2 with TRBJ2-1, with 8 bases aligning to TRBD2. The sample comprised blood. This clonotype was obtained from a boy younger than 10 in good health. DNA for the CDR3: TGTGCCAGCAGCCGCCCCGTAGCGGGGAGCTCCTACAATGAGCAGTTCTTC. Amino acid sequence: CASSRPVAGSSYNEQFF.